Shown below are 3 T cell receptor beta chains from a single sample sequenced in a study of blood T cells in healthy people across ages (dated by TCRdb to about 2015). Library preparation used 5' RACE. Sequenced on an Illumina HiSeq 2500. A second PCR of roughly 6 to 12 cycles was run with a J-beta primer mix and a sample-barcoded 5' primer. TCRdb passed the public sequencing reads through fastp at Q25 and MiXCR, retaining productive beta sequences. Each record represents a unique CDR3 protein, reported with the most common genes and DNA among its rows. The sample contains 700,000 or so distinct CDR3 sequences, about a fifth of them found a single time. Clones ranked in the top ten supply around 21% of the sample. Sequenced input: blood. These receptors came from a man aged 70 or older in good health.

This clonotype was counted a few times. The chain recombines TRBV12-5 with TRBJ2-5; 8 nucleotides align to TRBD1. The end of the DNA aligns better with TRBJ2-1, so the J call may be wrong. The CDR3 contains 15 residues. Germline V gives CDR1 LGHNT, CDR2 FRNRAP. This chain's CDR3 is CASGEDRAFLNEQFF. In DNA form, the CDR3 reads TGTGCTAGTGGTGAGGACAGGGCATTCCTGAATGAGCAGTTCTTC.

As concerns this clonotype: Sequence at one end of the junction differs from germline and may be a read error. The chain joins TRBV24-1 to TRBJ1-2; 10 positions agree with TRBD1. The CDR3 loop spans 14 amino acids. CDR1 KGHDR and CDR2 SFDVKD come from the germline V gene. The CDR3 region is CATRGTGENYGCTF. The CDR3 DNA reads TGTGCCACCAGAGGGACAGGGGAGAACTATGGCTGCACCTTC.

In regard to this clonotype: This sequence may be a read error, since a much larger clone differs from it by one base. The gene calls are TRBV6-5 and TRBJ1-1, with a possible D match to TRBD1 (5 bases). This CDR3 region has 13 residues. Germline-derived CDR1 and CDR2 are MNHEY and SVGAGI. CDR3 sequence (DNA): TGTGCCAGCAGGGGGGTGAGGGGCACTCAAGCTTTCTTT. Encoded protein: CASRGVRGTQAFF.